This T cell receptor beta chain was identified during a study of CD8+CD57+ T cells in acquired aplastic anemia. Study observations and caveats: Twenty-nine CD8+ CDR3 sequences were shared between patients and controls. Patients were compared with controls for CD8+ Simpson's diversity, and no significant difference emerged.

The study profiled TCR beta VDJ and CDR3 using genomic DNA as template. TCRdb processed the reads anew with MiXCR; each CDR3 protein has one entry. This table holds about 160,000 distinct CDR3 sequences, around 50% found once. This clonotype was seen a few times. Its target is unknown. Germline trimming cut 5 bases from V and 5 bases from J; bases unmatched to any gene: 5. The CDR3 length is 13 residues. Per germline, CDR1 SGHTA and CDR2 FQGNSA. Patients sequenced had flow cytometry evidence of CD8+CD57+ cell expansion. At blood sampling, none of the patients had yet received therapy. This receptor was identified in a human donor with aplastic anemia. The chain has TRBV7-2 and TRBJ2-5; 7 nucleotides line up with TRBD2. The sequenced material came from sorted CD4+, CD8+, or CD8+CD57+ T cells (not recorded which) from PBMCs. The CDR3 spells CASSQTSLETQYF. CDR3 nucleotide sequence: TGTGCCAGCAGCCAGACTAGCTTGGAGACCCAGTACTTC.